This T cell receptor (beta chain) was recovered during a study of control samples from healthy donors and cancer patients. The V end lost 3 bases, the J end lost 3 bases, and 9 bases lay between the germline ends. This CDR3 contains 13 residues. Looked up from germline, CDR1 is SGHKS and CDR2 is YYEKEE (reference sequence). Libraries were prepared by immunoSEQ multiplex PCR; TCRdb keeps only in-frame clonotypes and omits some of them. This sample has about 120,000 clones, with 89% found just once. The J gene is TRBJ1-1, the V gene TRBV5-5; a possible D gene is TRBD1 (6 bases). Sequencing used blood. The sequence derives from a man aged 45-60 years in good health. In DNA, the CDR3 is TGTGCCAGCAGCTCGGACAGACACACTGAAGCTTTCTTT. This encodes CASSSDRHTEAFF.